Shown below are 3 T cell receptor beta chains from a single sample sequenced in a study of shared clonotypes between healthy human individuals. Profiled with immunoSEQ multiplex PCR; TCRdb holds only in-frame clones, not every one. The data contain about 100,000 clones, around 71% of them singletons. The sample was memory CD8+ T cells sorted from blood. Noted subset: CD45RO+ cells pooled with CCR7-negative TemRA cells. Receptor source: a woman younger than 45 in good health.

V is TRBV30 and J is TRBJ1-1; D may be TRBD1 (6 bases). This CDR3 has 14 residues. V was pared by 2 bases and J by 5 bases, with 15 bases between. In germline, CDR1 is GTSNPN, CDR2 SVGIG (reference sequence). In DNA, the CDR3 is TGTGCCTGGAGTAGGGGGGTGGAGGCGACTGAAGCTTTCTTT. Translated, it gives CAWSRGVEATEAFF.

V and J are TRBV7-9 and TRBJ2-5, with D possibly matching TRBD1 (6 bases). Germline CDR1 and CDR2: SEHNR and FQNEAQ (reference sequence). The CDR3 is made up of 13 amino acids. The V end was cut by 5 bases, the J end by 4 bases, with 11 bases between. The DNA for the CDR3 is TGTGCCAGCAGCGAGGACAGAGGAGAGACCCAGTACTTC. Translation gives CASSEDRGETQYF.

V is TRBV7-2 and J is TRBJ2-1; D possibly corresponds to TRBD2 (5 bases). Trimming stripped 2 bases from V and 6 bases from J, with 14 bases between. Germline values: CDR1 SGHTA, CDR2 FQGNSA. This CDR3 is built from 15 residues. The CDR3, as DNA: TGTGCCAGCAGCTTATCTGGACTTCGAGGCAATGAGCAGTTCTTC. Translated, it gives CASSLSGLRGNEQFF.